Sequencing of this T cell receptor beta chain was carried out in a study of OX40 agonist ivuxolimab in advanced cancers. Study background: Of mixed ages from about 20 to 90 and averaging roughly 66 years, the group was about 86% male. Two cutaneous melanoma patients and one hepatocellular carcinoma patient, three in all, had partial responses.

It was autoimmune disease history or systemic immunosuppression that excluded patients. Sampled blood was obtained at baseline, cycle 4 day 1, and cycle 7 day 1. The assay was immunoSEQ multiplex PCR, and TCRdb's table has in-frame clones only and misses some. This sample yields some 41,000 clones, of which 85% are seen a single time; around 17% belongs to the top ten. Germline V lookup: CDR1 MGHRA, CDR2 YSYEKL. The CDR3 is 13 amino acids. V was cut by 3 bases and J by 0 bases, with 5 bases left in between. Sequenced here: CD4+ or CD8+ T cells sorted from blood, sampled in a trial of the OX40 agonist ivuxolimab. The receptor was isolated from an adult with an advanced solid tumor such as melanoma, head and neck, liver or kidney cancer. The V and J genes are TRBV4-1 and TRBJ1-1, with D unresolved. CDR3 sequence reads: CASSQGMNTEAFF. The DNA of the CDR3 is TGCGCCAGCAGCCAGGGGATGAACACTGAAGCTTTCTTT.